These 8 T cell receptor beta chains came from one sample sequenced in a study of T cell repertoires in cytomegalovirus infection. TCRdb re-analysed the reads in MiXCR, keeping a single row per CDR3 protein. Of roughly 990,000 distinct CDR3 sequences listed, around 30% are singletons. These receptors' targets are unknown. The specimen comprised cultured CD8+ T cells from PBMCs, sampled from culture after CMV antigen stimulation. Every receptor here comes from a human donor in good health (CMV status not recorded). Some clones in this sample may be carry-over from other donors' samples.

This clonotype was seen a few times. The J gene is TRBJ1-2, the V gene TRBV12-3 or TRBV12-4; the D gene is possibly TRBD1 (6 bases). The CDR3 is made up of 16 amino acids. Trimming removed 1 base at V and 5 bases at J, with 17 bases between. The CDR3 DNA sequence: TGTGCCAGCAGTTTAGGGCGGGGGGGGGCTAGGTATGGCTACACCTTC. This codes for CASSLGRGGARYGYTF.

The V and J genes are TRBV10-3 and TRBJ2-7; 7 bases match TRBD1. V lost 5 bases, J lost 3 bases, and 16 bases stayed unmatched. The CDR3 is 17 amino acids. The germline V gene encodes CDR1 ENHRY and CDR2 SYGVKD. The CDR3 is CAISTRTGPFWIYEQYF. The CDR3 region has the DNA TGTGCCATCAGTACTAGGACAGGCCCCTTTTGGATCTACGAGCAGTACTTC.

In its sample, this clonotype was seen a few times. The rearrangement uses TRBV5-1 and TRBJ2-2; D remains unclear. CDR1 and CDR2 from the germline V gene are SGHRS and YFSETQ. The CDR3 covers 16 residues. Trimming left V 2 bases short and J 0 bases short, with 11 bases between. CDR3: CASSFFADTNTGELFF. Written as DNA, the CDR3 is TGCGCCAGCAGCTTTTTCGCAGACACGAACACCGGGGAGCTGTTTTTT. Full variable domain (rest looked up from reference TRBV5-1 and TRBJ2-2): KAGVTQTPRYLIKTRGQQVTLSCSPISGHRSVSWYQQTPGQGLQFLFEYFSETQRNKGNFPGRFSGRQFSNSRSEMNVSTLELGDSALYLCASSFFADTNTGELFFGEGSRLTVL.

The chain links TRBV14 to TRBJ2-3; D is undetermined. CDR1 is SGHDN and CDR2 is FVKESK in the germline V gene. Trimming removed 0 bases from V and 5 bases from J, with 15 bases in between. This CDR3 has 16 amino acids. The CDR3 is CASSQDLTWLGDTQYF. The CDR3 DNA is TGTGCCAGCAGCCAAGATCTCACATGGTTGGGAGATACGCAGTATTTT.

There are many counts of this clonotype. The chain links TRBV24-1 to TRBJ1-1; tentative D call: TRBD1 (6 bases). This CDR3 spans 17 amino acids. V was clipped by 8 bases and J by 12 bases, with 33 bases between them. Germline V CDR1 and CDR2: KGHDR, SFDVKD. The CDR3 loop reads CATTQQTGSRTDLLTFF. The CDR3 DNA sequence: TGTGCCACCACCCAACAGACCGGCTCCCGGACAGATTTATTGACTTTCTTT.

Concerning this clonotype: A much larger clone differs by one base, so this may be a read error. The chain links TRBV7-2 to TRBJ1-4, with 7 bases identical to TRBD1. The germline V gene has CDR1 SGHTA and CDR2 FQGNSA. The CDR3 extends over 14 amino acids. CDR3 sequence: CASSPTGANEKQFF. DNA for the CDR3: TGTGCCAGCAGTCCCACAGGGGCTAATGAAAAACAGTTTTTT.

V is TRBV9 and J is TRBJ1-1; 8 bases match TRBD1. The J segment lost 5 bases and the V segment lost 0 bases, leaving 6 bases of the junction unmatched. The CDR3 is made up of 15 amino acids. Germline CDR1 and CDR2: SGDLS and YYNGEE. The CDR3 reads CASSVGTGSKTEAFF. For the CDR3, the DNA is TGTGCCAGCAGCGTAGGGACAGGGTCTAAAACTGAAGCTTTCTTT.

This clonotype has only a few counts. At one boundary the junction diverges from the germline segment, which might be a read error. This chain joins TRBV7-7 and TRBJ2-7; no firm D call. Germline assignment: CDR1 SSHAT and CDR2 FNYEAQ (reference sequence). This CDR3 region has 13 residues. The CDR3, as DNA: TGTGCTAGCAGCTTAGACCCCACCCGGGAGCAGTACTTC. Its protein is CASSLDPTREQYF.